A single T cell receptor (beta chain) is shown here with its context. Clones were read by immunoSEQ multiplex PCR, and TCRdb kept only the in-frame ones, dropping some. The sample yields around 2.5 million clones, 93% seen once. The sample originates from a study of shared clonotypes between healthy human individuals. The CDR3 is 13 amino acids. Trimming pared 2 bases from V and 7 bases from J, leaving 9 bases between. Germline CDR1 reads SGHTA; CDR2 reads FQGTGA. This TCR derives from a man in his late teens or twenties in good health. Some clones in this sample may be carry-over from other donors' samples. The gene calls are TRBV7-3 and TRBJ2-1; D perhaps matches TRBD1 (6 bases). Input material: naive CD4+ T cells from PBMCs. Subset specified: CD45RA+ positively selected. The CDR3 bases are TGTGCCAGCAGCTTATTGGGGGCAAATGAGCAGTTCTTC. It codes for CASSLLGANEQFF. Full variable domain (remainder filled in from reference TRBV7-3 and TRBJ2-1): GAGVSQTPSNKVTEKGKYVELRCDPISGHTALYWYRQSLGQGPEFLIYFQGTGAADDSGLPNDRFFAVRPEGSVSTLKIQRTERGDSAVYLCASSLLGANEQFFGPGTRLTVL.